This T cell receptor (beta chain) was recorded in a study of cytomegalovirus exposure and HLA in healthy donors. Overall study results and limits: Among the CMV-associated chains, a few were confirmed in vitro as specific for CMV antigens. CMV serostatus stood as the only immune exposure information on hand. Within an earlier analysis, most TCR beta V segments proved productive either about 90% or about 30% of the time.

Regarding donors, all were healthy bone marrow donors. A remark on this clone: Antigen unknown.

The study ran its PCR with 60 Vbeta and 13 Jbeta primers. Sequencing used immunoSEQ multiplex PCR; TCRdb keeps in-frame clones, though not all of them. This sample's table has tens of thousands of clones. V was trimmed by 4 bases and J by 2 bases, leaving 11 bases between them. The V gene's germline CDR1 is SGHRS and CDR2 YFSETQ. The CDR3 has 14 residues. The sequenced material came from PBMCs. The V and J genes are TRBV5-1 and TRBJ2-3, with no clear D. The origin of this receptor is a woman aged 40 to 50 in good health and CMV-seropositive. CDR3 region: CASSQAGSTDTQYF. Written as DNA, the CDR3 is TGCGCCAGCAGCCAGGCTGGGTCCACAGATACGCAGTATTTT. Combining the CDR3 with reference TRBV5-1 and TRBJ2-3 gives the whole variable domain KAGVTQTPRYLIKTRGQQVTLSCSPISGHRSVSWYQQTPGQGLQFLFEYFSETQRNKGNFPGRFSGRQFSNSRSEMNVSTLELGDSALYLCASSQAGSTDTQYFGPGTRLTVL.